These 11 T cell receptor beta chains came from one sample sequenced in a study of T cells in Graves' hyperthyroidism and ophthalmopathy. RNA transcripts gave rise to amplified TCR beta CDR3 regions. HTBI primers were the set used in a first-round RT-PCR of the TCR CDR3. TCRdb re-called the multiplex PCR reads through MiXCR, storing one row per CDR3 protein. The repertoire holds around 340,000 distinct CDR3 sequences, with roughly 20% as singletons. The sequenced sample consisted of blood. These receptors were obtained from a woman aged 45-65 years with Graves' hyperthyroidism.

V and J are TRBV7-9 and TRBJ2-7; 11 bases line up with TRBD2. The germline CDR1 and CDR2 sequences are SEHNR and FQNEAQ (reference sequence). Losses at the gene ends were 1 base for V and 2 bases for J; bases not matched to a gene: 4. The CDR3 runs 16 residues. CDR3 nucleotides: TGTGCCAGCAGCTTAGGGGGGACTAGCGGCACCTACGAGCAGTACTTC. This sequence encodes CASSLGGTSGTYEQYF.

This clonotype appeared many times. The rearrangement joins TRBV5-1 to TRBJ2-1; D is possibly TRBD1 (6 bases). Trimming cost V 0 bases and J 10 bases, with 11 bases left between them. The CDR3 covers 13 residues. Germline V gene sequence: CDR1 SGHRS, CDR2 YFSETQ. The DNA for the CDR3 is TGCGCCAGCAGCTTGGCACAGGGTGGAGAGCAGTTCTTC. It is translated as CASSLAQGGEQFF.

At least ten counts were recorded for this clonotype. The chain combines TRBV6-2 or TRBV6-3 with TRBJ2-5; D is uncertain. This CDR3 has 14 residues. CDR1 and CDR2 (germline): MNHEY, SVGEGT. V was cut by 10 bases and J by 0 bases, with 15 bases left in between. The CDR3 loop reads CAIQRDSNQETQYF. CDR3 bases: TGTGCCATCCAAAGGGATTCCAACCAAGAGACCCAGTACTTC.

This clonotype turned up a few times. The rearrangement joins TRBV30 to TRBJ1-2; a possible D gene is TRBD1 (6 bases). CDR1 and CDR2 (germline): GTSNPN, SVGIG (reference sequence). V was clipped by 8 bases and J by 4 bases, with 20 bases between them. The CDR3 consists of 14 residues. The CDR3 sequence: CAGTWGGRGYGYTF. The CDR3 region has the DNA TGTGCCGGAACCTGGGGGGGGCGAGGCTATGGCTACACCTTC.

This clonotype appeared many times. The chain recombines TRBV5-1 with TRBJ2-3, with unresolved D. CDR3 length: 15 residues. Germline assignment: CDR1 SGHRS and CDR2 YFSETQ. Trimming pared 2 bases from V and 0 bases from J, leaving 10 bases between. The CDR3 DNA is TGCGCCAGCAGCTTAGAGGCACCTAGCACAGATACGCAGTATTTT. Residues: CASSLEAPSTDTQYF. The variable domain in full, completed from reference TRBV5-1 and TRBJ2-3, reads KAGVTQTPRYLIKTRGQQVTLSCSPISGHRSVSWYQQTPGQGLQFLFEYFSETQRNKGNFPGRFSGRQFSNSRSEMNVSTLELGDSALYLCASSLEAPSTDTQYFGPGTRLTVL.

This clonotype was seen many times. This chain joins TRBV3-1 and TRBJ1-5; TRBD1 aligns across 7 bases. The V gene end was trimmed by 1 base and the J gene end by 2 bases; junction bases not matched to a gene: 5. The CDR3 runs to 16 residues. CDR1 and CDR2 (germline): LGHDT, YNNKEL (reference sequence). The CDR3 spells CASSQGDSRGNQPQHF. The CDR3 DNA reads as TGTGCCAGCAGCCAAGGGGACAGTAGAGGCAATCAGCCCCAGCATTTT.

This clonotype was observed a few times. The chain employs TRBV24-1 and TRBJ2-1; 14 nucleotides match TRBD2. V dropped 4 bases and J dropped 9; count of bases not matched to a gene: 7. The CDR3 totals 16 residues. Germline-derived CDR1 and CDR2 are KGHDR and SFDVKD. CDR3 protein: CATSDLGLAGAVEQFF. In DNA form, the CDR3 reads TGTGCCACCAGTGACCTGGGACTAGCGGGAGCCGTTGAGCAGTTCTTC.

The rearrangement joins TRBV20-1 to TRBJ2-5, with TRBD1 matching 8 bases. Germline assignment: CDR1 DFQATT and CDR2 SNEGSKA (reference sequence). Germline trimming cut 5 bases from V and 5 bases from J; bases unmatched to any gene: 7. CDR3 length: 13 amino acids. CDR3 in amino acids: CSASTGVEETQYF. CDR3 sequence (DNA): TGCAGTGCTTCGACAGGGGTTGAGGAGACCCAGTACTTC.

This clonotype was picked up a small number of times. The V call is TRBV7-9, the J call TRBJ2-1; TRBD2 aligns across 15 bases. J was trimmed by 4 bases and V by 4 bases; bases with no gene match: 8. The CDR3 consists of 18 residues. Germline V gene lookup returns CDR1 SEHNR and CDR2 FQNEAQ (reference sequence). The CDR3 protein is CASSYRTSGGAKYNEQFF. In nucleotides, the CDR3 is TGTGCCAGCAGCTACCGGACTAGCGGGGGGGCCAAATACAATGAGCAGTTCTTC.

The V call is TRBV28, the J call TRBJ2-4, with 9 nucleotides matching TRBD1. This CDR3 spans 16 amino acids. V gave up 5 bases and J gave up 4 bases; unmatched junction bases: 9. Germline V gives CDR1 MDHEN, CDR2 SYDVKM. CDR3 region: CASSAGTGQPKNIQYF. CDR3 nucleotide sequence: TGTGCCAGCAGTGCCGGGACAGGGCAGCCGAAAAACATTCAGTACTTC.

At least ten counts were recorded for this clonotype. This chain connects TRBV5-1 to TRBJ1-3; a weak D match, TRBD1 (6 bases). The CDR3 runs to 17 residues. V lost 0 bases to trimming and J lost 4 bases, with 17 bases between them. CDR1 SGHRS and CDR2 YFSETQ come from the germline V gene. For the CDR3, the DNA is TGCGCCAGCAGCTTGGCCCCGGTCGGGGGGCAGGGAAACACCATATATTTT. This gives the protein CASSLAPVGGQGNTIYF.